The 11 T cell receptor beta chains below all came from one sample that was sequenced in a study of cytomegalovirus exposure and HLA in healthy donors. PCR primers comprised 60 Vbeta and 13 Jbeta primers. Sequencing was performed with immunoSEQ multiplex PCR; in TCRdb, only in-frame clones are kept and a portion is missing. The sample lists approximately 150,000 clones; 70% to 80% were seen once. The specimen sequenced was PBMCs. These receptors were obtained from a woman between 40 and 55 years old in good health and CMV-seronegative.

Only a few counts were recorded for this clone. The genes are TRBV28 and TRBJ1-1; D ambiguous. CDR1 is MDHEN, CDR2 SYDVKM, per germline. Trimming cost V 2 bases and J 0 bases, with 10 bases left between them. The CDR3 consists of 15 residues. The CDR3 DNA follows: TGTGCCAGCAGTTTAGCCAACAGAGTGAACACTGAAGCTTTCTTT. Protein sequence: CASSLANRVNTEAFF. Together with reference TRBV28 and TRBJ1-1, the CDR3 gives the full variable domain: DVKVTQSSRYLVKRTGEKVFLECVQDMDHENMFWYRQDPGLGLRLIYFSYDVKMKEKGDIPEGYSVSREKKERFSLILESASTNQTSMYLCASSLANRVNTEAFFGQGTRLTVV.

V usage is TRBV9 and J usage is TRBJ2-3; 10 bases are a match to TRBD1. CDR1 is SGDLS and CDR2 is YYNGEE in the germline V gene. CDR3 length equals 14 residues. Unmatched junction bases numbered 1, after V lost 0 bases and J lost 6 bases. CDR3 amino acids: CASSVGDRGDTQYF. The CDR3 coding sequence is TGTGCCAGCAGCGTAGGGGACAGGGGCGATACGCAGTATTTT.

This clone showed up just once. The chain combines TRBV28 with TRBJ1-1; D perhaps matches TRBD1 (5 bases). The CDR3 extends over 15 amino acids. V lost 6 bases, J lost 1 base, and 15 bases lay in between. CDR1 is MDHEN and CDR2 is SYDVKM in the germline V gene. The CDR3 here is CASRRDSRGNTEAFF. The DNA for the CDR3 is TGTGCCAGCAGGCGGGACTCCCGAGGGAACACTGAAGCTTTCTTT.

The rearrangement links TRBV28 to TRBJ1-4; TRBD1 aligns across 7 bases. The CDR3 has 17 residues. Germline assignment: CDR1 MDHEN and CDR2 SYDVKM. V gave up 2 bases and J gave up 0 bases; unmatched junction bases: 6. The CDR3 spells CASSLIGQGATNEKLFF. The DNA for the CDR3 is TGTGCCAGCAGTTTAATCGGGCAGGGGGCAACTAATGAAAAACTGTTTTTT.

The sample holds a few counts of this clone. As DNA, the CDR3 is TGTGCCAGCAGGGACACTAGCGGGGGCTCCTACGAGCAGTACTTC. Translated, it gives CASRDTSGGSYEQYF. The J gene is TRBJ2-7, the V gene TRBV5-4, with TRBD2 identical over 11 bases. CDR3 length equals 15 residues. Per germline, CDR1 SGHNT and CDR2 YYREEE (reference sequence). Trimming at V came to 5 bases and at J to 0 bases, leaving 4 bases not matched to a gene.

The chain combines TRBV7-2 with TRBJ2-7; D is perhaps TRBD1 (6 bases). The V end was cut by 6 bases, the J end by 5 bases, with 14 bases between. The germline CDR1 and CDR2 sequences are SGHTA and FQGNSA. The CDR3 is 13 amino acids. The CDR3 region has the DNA TGTGCCAGCAGACGAAGGGGGTCCCACGAGCAGTACTTC. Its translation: CASRRRGSHEQYF.

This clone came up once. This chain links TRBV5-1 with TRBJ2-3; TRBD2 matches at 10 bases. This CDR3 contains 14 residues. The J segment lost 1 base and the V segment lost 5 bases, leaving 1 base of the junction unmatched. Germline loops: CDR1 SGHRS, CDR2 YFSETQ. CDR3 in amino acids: CASRGLARTDTQYF. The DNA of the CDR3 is TGCGCCAGCAGGGGACTAGCGCGCACAGATACGCAGTATTTT.

The CDR3 DNA is TGCGCCAGCAGCTTTGGGGACATGAACACTGAAGCTTTCTTT. Translated, it gives CASSFGDMNTEAFF. This chain uses TRBV5-1 with TRBJ1-1; possible D gene TRBD1, 6 bases. The V end was cut by 2 bases, the J end by 0 bases, with 8 bases between. Germline loops: CDR1 SGHRS, CDR2 YFSETQ. The CDR3 spans 14 residues. The variable domain in full, with the rest retrieved from reference TRBV5-1 and TRBJ1-1, is KAGVTQTPRYLIKTRGQQVTLSCSPISGHRSVSWYQQTPGQGLQFLFEYFSETQRNKGNFPGRFSGRQFSNSRSEMNVSTLELGDSALYLCASSFGDMNTEAFFGQGTRLTVV.

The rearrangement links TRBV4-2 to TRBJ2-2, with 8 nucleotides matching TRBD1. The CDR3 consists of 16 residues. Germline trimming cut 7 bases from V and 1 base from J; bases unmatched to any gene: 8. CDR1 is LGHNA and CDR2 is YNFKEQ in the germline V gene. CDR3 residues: CASNTRQGQNTGELFF. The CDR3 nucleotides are TGTGCCAGCAACACAAGACAGGGGCAGAACACCGGGGAGCTGTTTTTT.

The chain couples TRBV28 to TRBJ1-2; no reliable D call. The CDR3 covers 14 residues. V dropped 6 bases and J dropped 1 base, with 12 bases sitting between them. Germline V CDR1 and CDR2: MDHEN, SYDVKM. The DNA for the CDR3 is TGTGCCAGCAGCCCAATACACCTTAACTATGGCTACACCTTC. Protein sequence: CASSPIHLNYGYTF.

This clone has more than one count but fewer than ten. The CDR3 region is CASSRGGFRRAGGGEQYF. The CDR3 coding sequence is TGTGCCAGCAGTCGGGGGGGCTTTCGGAGAGCGGGAGGGGGGGAGCAGTACTTC. J is TRBJ2-7 and V is TRBV27, with TRBD2 matching over 10 bases. The junction had 20 bases not matched to a gene; V was cut back by 5 bases and J by 7 bases. CDR3 length: 18 amino acids. Looked up from germline, CDR1 is MNHEY and CDR2 is SMNVEV (reference sequence).